The TCR beta chain under discussion was sequenced for a study of T-cell reconstitution after alpha-beta-depleted transplantation in children. Unique molecular identifiers were used to barcode this TCRbeta library. In TCRdb, the PCR reads were re-called with MiXCR into one record per CDR3 protein. The sample includes about 610,000 distinct CDR3 sequences, over 25% seen only once; the top ten take 30% to 45%. Study conclusions and caveats: T-cell counts and diversity were attributed mostly to newly produced T cells one year after transplant.

This clonotype turned up a few times. Its matching antigen is unknown. The TCR comes from a boy younger than two with Wiskott-Aldrich syndrome, due to receive a stem cell transplant. Specimen: PBMCs, collected before TCRalphabeta/CD19-depleted stem cell transplant.

CDR3 sequence (DNA): TGCAGTGCTAGCCCCGGTGGGGTCTACGAGCAGTACTTC. As protein: CSASPGGVYEQYF. The chain links TRBV20-1 to TRBJ2-7; D remains ambiguous. V was cut by 3 bases and J by 3 bases, with 12 bases left in between. Germline V lookup: CDR1 DFQATT, CDR2 SNEGSKA (reference sequence). This CDR3 has 13 residues.